The T cell receptor (beta chain) described here comes from a study of a mutant IDH1 vaccine in newly diagnosed glioma. Across the study: Vaccine administration was initiated 4-6 weeks following radiotherapy alone, or with temozolomide cycles.

On this clone: Its specificity is unknown.

Sequenced by immunoSEQ multiplex PCR; TCRdb stores in-frame clones only, minus some. The sample records around 57,000 clones, 89% being singletons. The CDR3 is made up of 15 amino acids. Germline V lookup: CDR1 MDHEN, CDR2 SYDVKM. The germline V and J ends were trimmed by 2 bases and 4 bases, with 14 bases remaining between them. The sample's time point: week 11, during vaccination. The study gave 300 ug of mutant IDH1 20-mer peptide per vaccine dose, with topical imiquimod. The V gene is TRBV28, the J gene TRBJ2-5; the D gene is possibly TRBD2 (6 bases). The TCR comes from a man between 35 and 55 years old with glioma. The sequences come from PBMCs, collected from a glioma patient whose treatment included an IDH1 peptide vaccine. The CDR3 sequence is CASSLPGSLAETQYF. CDR3 sequence (DNA): TGTGCCAGCAGTTTACCCGGGAGTTTAGCAGAGACCCAGTACTTC.